The clone carrying this T cell receptor beta chain was counted between two and nine times. The data are from a study of molecular identifiers for immune sequencing clone quantification. CDR1 SNHLY and CDR2 FYNNEI come from the germline V gene. V was trimmed by 3 bases and J by 4 bases, leaving 7 bases between them. The CDR3 extends over 12 amino acids. MiXCR, run by TCRdb on the PCR reads, gives a single entry per CDR3 protein. The data contain approximately 630,000 distinct CDR3 sequences, about 25% of them singletons. The rearrangement joins TRBV2 to TRBJ2-7; no clear D gene. The clonotype comes from a human donor in good health. Some libraries in this study had Jurkat cell RNA spiked in. The sequencing sample was made of naive CD8+ T cells from blood, with Jurkat cell RNA spiked in. Subset defined: FACS-sorted CD8+CD4-CCR7+CD45RA+ naive T cells. The chain's CDR3 is CASSDLRYEQYF. In DNA form, the CDR3 reads TGTGCCAGCAGTGATTTGAGGTACGAGCAGTACTTC.